Listed below are T cell receptor beta chains from one sample, sequenced in a study of T cell repertoires in ileal Crohn's disease. Sequenced by immunoSEQ multiplex PCR; TCRdb stores in-frame clones only, minus some. The repertoire has 2,500 to 3,500 clones, 86% of them found once; the top ten carry less than 6.5%. Input material: ileal tissue. All receptors derive from an adult with Crohn's disease. The conserved cysteine and the conserved F or W are not part of the CDR3 here. The D gene is left open where the match is weak.

TRBJ2-5,NA,TRBV2,ASSPGTERGRETQY
TRBJ1-1,NA,TRBV7-7,ATSREANTEAF
TRBJ2-7,NA,TRBV27,ASSWRDGYEQY
TRBJ1-5,NA,TRBV12-5,ASGLVLQGKGQPQH
TRBJ1-2,TRBD1,TRBV6-1,ASSEVQGVYGYT
TRBJ1-3,NA,TRBV6-1,ASRDDGGNTIY
TRBJ2-2,TRBD1,TRBV27,ASSLIRGDSTGELF
TRBJ2-1,NA,TRBV19,ASMEGGPIDEQF
TRBJ1-5,NA,TRBV4-1,ASSQDPRRDQPQH
TRBJ1-2,NA,TRBV9,ASSVEGSSEGYT
TRBJ1-6,TRBD1,TRBV11-2,ASSNAGTGDIYNSPLH
TRBJ1-1,TRBD1,TRBV30,AWGGQSNTEAF
TRBJ1-1,TRBD1,TRBV5-1,ASSPMTGGNAEAF
TRBJ1-5,NA,TRBV7-8,ASSFSAGAYGQPQH
TRBJ2-7,NA,TRBV19,ASSIDRARAYEQY
TRBJ1-3,TRBD1,TRBV6-1,ASSTSGTGAVAIY
TRBJ1-4,NA,TRBV30,AWSAGREKLF
TRBJ2-3,TRBD2,TRBV18,ASSPSASGGTDTQY
TRBJ1-2,NA,TRBV6-1,ASSEGGGVLYGYT
TRBJ1-2,NA,TRBV30,AWSILGVNYGYT
TRBJ1-2,NA,TRBV11-3,ASSLEGRAKT
TRBJ1-1,TRBD1,TRBV29-1,SGRPGGYTEAF
TRBJ2-7,TRBD1,TRBV6-6,ASSYSRQGPTYEQY
TRBJ1-5,NA,TRBV5-6,ASSSAGSFSNQPQH
TRBJ1-2,NA,TRBV27,ASSPDRYYGYT
TRBJ2-3,TRBD2,TRBV6-4,ASSASSGGADTQY
TRBJ1-3,NA,TRBV7-8,ASSLASAHQISGNTIY
TRBJ1-1,NA,TRBV27,ASSLFPGDATEAF
TRBJ2-1,NA,TRBV2,ASRALEGGRDSEQF
TRBJ2-2,NA,TRBV27,ASSISTGFPGELF
TRBJ2-1,NA,TRBV4-1,ASSQEYSFSLGEQF
TRBJ1-5,NA,TRBV6-5,ASSYSREGQPQH
TRBJ1-5,NA,TRBV6-6,ASRTGGRKNQPQH
TRBJ1-5,TRBD1,TRBV19,ASSIVGTANQPQH
TRBJ2-5,NA,TRBV10-2,ASSESRLAFGTQY
TRBJ1-1,NA,TRBV6-1,ASTQTPLGGTEAF
TRBJ2-7,NA,TRBV2,ASTPDSSYEQY
TRBJ1-1,TRBD1,TRBV7-4,ASSSGQEAMNTEAF
TRBJ1-6,NA,TRBV2,ASSEINRDSPLH
TRBJ1-3,NA,TRBV30,ACDGTPSAGNTIY